This T cell receptor beta chain emerged from a study of cytomegalovirus exposure and HLA in healthy donors (dated by TCRdb to between 2016 and 2019). About the investigation overall: According to a later analysis, the approximately 120 validation repertoires were produced on the same platform as the 666 repertoires of the first cohort. To predict cytomegalovirus infection status, the study combined high-throughput TCR immunosequencing, statistical association of individual TCRs with disease status, and machine learning. The study was designed to test whether signatures of past pathogen exposure could be identified by cataloging public T cell receptors. In addition to the first cohort of 500 to 850 subjects, a separate validation cohort of 100 to 150 different subjects was used. The research as a whole found: A total of fewer than 200 TCR beta chains were listed by the study as associated with cytomegalovirus. Most TCR sequences were seen in very few donors, while some public TCRs were found in many individuals. A later analysis lacked HLA typing for the validation cohort, so it scored co-occurrence in that cohort across all 130 or so repertoires. A few of the identified cytomegalovirus-associated TCR beta chains were confirmed in vitro to be specific for cytomegalovirus antigens. Subsequent analysis determined that TCRs grouped into clusters in the first cohort also showed a tendency toward co-occurrence across the 120 validation repertoires, and approximately 93% of cluster scores exceeded 0. In both the original and validation cohorts, the classifier was reported to diagnose cytomegalovirus status with high specificity and sensitivity. The authors suggested that the approach could potentially be generalized to other disease states and immunological phenotypes.

The library was generated by the immunoSEQ multiplex PCR assay. The authors' analysis ran thus. A statistical classification framework was developed to diagnose cytomegalovirus status using the catalog of TCR beta chain sequences. In its TCRdb copy, this immuneACCESS table keeps in-frame sequences only and misses some clones. Where compared with another copy, unresolved V genes explain less than half of these, and the others have no known cause. V, J and clone size are taken as reported in that table, and D and trimming were inferred from the DNA itself. The sample yields about 140,000 clones; around 86% were counted once. Approximately 10% of the sample is held by the ten biggest clonotypes. Looking up the germline V gene yields CDR1 LGHNA and CDR2 YNFKEQ. From its cysteine to its phenylalanine, the CDR3 spans 14 amino acids. Of the read, only the CDR3 DNA is kept; its 42 bases are in frame from base 1. V drops 1 base and J drops 4 bases, leaving 9 bases in between.

Separate from the approximately 730-subject first cohort, the validation cohort of 120 subjects was the group to which the donors belonged. In regard to this clone: Which antigen it targets is not known. No base-level quality is on record; no much larger clone is a single base apart.

The chain is made from TRBV4-2 and TRBJ2-3; TRBD1 could be the D gene, as 5 bases match. The source is a man aged 18 to 29 in good health and CMV-seropositive. The specimen sequenced was PBMCs. The nucleotide sequence is TGTGCCAGCAGCCAAGGTCTAGGGGCAGATACGCAGTATTTT. It codes for CASSQGLGADTQYF.